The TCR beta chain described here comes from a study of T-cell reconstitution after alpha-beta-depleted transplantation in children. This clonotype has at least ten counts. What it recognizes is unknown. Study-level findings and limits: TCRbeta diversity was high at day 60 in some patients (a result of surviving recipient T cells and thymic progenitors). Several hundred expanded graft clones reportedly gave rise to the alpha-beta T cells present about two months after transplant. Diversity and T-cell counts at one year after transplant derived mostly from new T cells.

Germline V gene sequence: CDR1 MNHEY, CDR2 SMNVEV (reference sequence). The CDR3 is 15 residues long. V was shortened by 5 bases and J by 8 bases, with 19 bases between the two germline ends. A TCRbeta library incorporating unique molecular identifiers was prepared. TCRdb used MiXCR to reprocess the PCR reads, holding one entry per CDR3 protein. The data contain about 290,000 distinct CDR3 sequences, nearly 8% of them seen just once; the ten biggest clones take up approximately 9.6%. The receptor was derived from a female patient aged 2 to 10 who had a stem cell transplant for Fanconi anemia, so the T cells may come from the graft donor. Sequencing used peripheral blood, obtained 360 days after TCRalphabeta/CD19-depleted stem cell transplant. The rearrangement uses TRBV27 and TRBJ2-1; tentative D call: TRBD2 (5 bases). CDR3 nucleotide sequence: TGTGCCAGCAGTCTAAAGGCGTGGGCGGGTTATGAGCAGTTCTTC. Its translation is CASSLKAWAGYEQFF.